This T cell receptor (beta chain) was captured in a study of cytomegalovirus exposure and HLA in healthy donors. General study points: For most TCR sequences rarity was the rule, although some public TCRs occurred in many donors. Later analysis identified a missense DCLRE1C variant that was linked to TCR beta V- and J-gene trimming.

Those who donated were healthy bone marrow donors. The PCR used 60 Vbeta and 13 Jbeta primers. Per the original data handling: Approximately 83 million unique TCR beta chains, some 9.9 million shared, were counted in a later analysis. Data came from immunoSEQ multiplex PCR; TCRdb stores just in-frame clones and leaves some out. The V and J calls and clone size were taken over from that table, and D and trimming were inferred from the DNA. The repertoire holds under 150,000 clones, roughly a tenth seen once, with roughly 3.1% in the top ten. The CDR3 has 15 amino acids. V shed 5 bases and J shed 5 bases, with 16 bases lying between them. The germline gives CDR1 SNHLY, CDR2 FYNNEI. As to this clone: What it binds is not known.

The receptor's source is a man aged 25-45 years in good health and CMV-seronegative. The chain uses TRBV2 and TRBJ2-1; TRBD1 is a possible D gene (6 bases). Sequencing used PBMCs. The CDR3 protein is CASSRSGQPNNEQFF. The CDR3 DNA sequence: TGTGCCAGCAGTCGGTCCGGACAGCCAAACAATGAGCAGTTCTTC.